These 5 T cell receptor beta chains came from one sample sequenced in a study of blood T cell repertoires in COVID-19. Data came from immunoSEQ multiplex PCR; TCRdb stores just in-frame clones and leaves some out. The table lists 200,000 or so clones, nearly 85% of them singletons. The sample was peripheral blood. The receptor set was obtained from a woman aged 30 to 39 with acute or convalescent COVID-19.

The chain links TRBV7-2 to TRBJ2-3; TRBD1 agrees at 9 bases. From germline, CDR1 is SGHTA and CDR2 FQGNSA. The CDR3 covers 15 residues. The trim removed 3 bases at V and 2 bases at J, leaving 3 bases unmatched. CDR3 sequence: CASSLDRGHTDTQYF. The CDR3 DNA is TGTGCCAGCAGCTTGGACAGGGGACACACAGATACGCAGTATTTT. Full variable domain (outside the CDR3, taken from reference TRBV7-2 and TRBJ2-3): GAGVSQSPSNKVTEKGKDVELRCDPISGHTALYWYRQSLGQGLEFLIYFQGNSAPDKSGLPSDRFSAERTGGSVSTLTIQRTQQEDSAVYLCASSLDRGHTDTQYFGPGTRLTVL.

The chain joins TRBV11-3 to TRBJ2-5; D is perhaps TRBD1 (6 bases). This CDR3 contains 14 residues. Germline V gives CDR1 SGHNT, CDR2 YENEEA. V lost 4 bases and J lost 5, with 14 bases in between. CDR3 bases: TGTGCCAGCAGCTCAGGACAGATAGGGGAGACCCAGTACTTC. It codes for CASSSGQIGETQYF.

The chain joins TRBV19 to TRBJ1-2; 7 bases agree with TRBD1. Germline V gene data show CDR1 as LNHDA and CDR2 as SQIVND (reference sequence). The V and J ends lost 4 bases and 3 bases, in that order; junction bases with no gene match: 11. The CDR3 length is 16 residues. CDR3 in DNA: TGTGCCAGTAGTACCACTCCCCGGGACAGTCACTATGGCTACACCTTC. Encoded protein: CASSTTPRDSHYGYTF.

This clone was seen more than once but under ten times. This sequence joins TRBV13 and TRBJ2-5; TRBD2 matches 9 bases. CDR1 and CDR2 from the germline V gene are PRHDT and FYEKMQ (reference sequence). Trimming at V came to 5 bases and at J to 2 bases, leaving 15 bases not matched to a gene. The CDR3 runs 18 residues. The CDR3 bases are TGTGCCAGCAGCCCCCAGCGGAGCGGGCGGGGGGGGCAAGAGACCCAGTACTTC. It specifies CASSPQRSGRGGQETQYF.

V and J are TRBV5-6 and TRBJ2-7; D ambiguous. There are 13 residues in the CDR3. Deletions cut 8 bases from V and 2 bases from J, with 14 bases between. Germline CDR1 reads SGHDT; CDR2 reads YYEEEE. The CDR3 loop reads CASSLLTPYEQYF. DNA of the CDR3: TGTGCCAGTTCGCTATTGACACCCTACGAGCAGTACTTC.